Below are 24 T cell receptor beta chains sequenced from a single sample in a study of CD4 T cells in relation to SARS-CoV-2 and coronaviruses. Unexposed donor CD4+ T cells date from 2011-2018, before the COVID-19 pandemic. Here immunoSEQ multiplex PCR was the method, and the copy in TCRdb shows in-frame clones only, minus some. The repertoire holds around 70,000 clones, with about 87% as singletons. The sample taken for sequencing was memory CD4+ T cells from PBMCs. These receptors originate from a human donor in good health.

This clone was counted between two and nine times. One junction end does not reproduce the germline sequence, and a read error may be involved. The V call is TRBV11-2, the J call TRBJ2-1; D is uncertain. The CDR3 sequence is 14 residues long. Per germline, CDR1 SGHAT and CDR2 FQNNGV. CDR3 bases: TGTGCCAGCAGCTTAATAAGGGCCATCCCCCAGGCGATCTTC. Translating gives CASSLIRAIPQAIF. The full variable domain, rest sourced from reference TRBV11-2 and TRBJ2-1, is EAGVAQSPRYKIIEKRQSVAFWCNPISGHATLYWYQQILGQGPKLLIQFQNNGVVDDSQLPKDRFSAERLKGVDSTLKIQPAKLEDSAVYLCASSLIRAIPQAIFGPGTRLTVL.

The CDR3 coding sequence is TGCAGCGTTGTGTCCGGGACACAAGAGACCCAGTACTTC. Its protein is CSVVSGTQETQYF. V is TRBV29-1 and J is TRBJ2-5, with TRBD1 as a possible D gene (6 bases). Trimming stripped 4 bases from V and 2 bases from J, with 11 bases between. The CDR3 length is 13 residues. The germline V gene has CDR1 SQVTM and CDR2 ANQGSEA.

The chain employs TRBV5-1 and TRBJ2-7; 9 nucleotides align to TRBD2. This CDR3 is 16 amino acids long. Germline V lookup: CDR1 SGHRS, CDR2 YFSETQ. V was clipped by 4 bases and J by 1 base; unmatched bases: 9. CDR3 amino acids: CASSLTTSGTSYEQYF. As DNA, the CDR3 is TGCGCCAGCAGCCTAACGACTAGCGGAACATCCTACGAGCAGTACTTC.

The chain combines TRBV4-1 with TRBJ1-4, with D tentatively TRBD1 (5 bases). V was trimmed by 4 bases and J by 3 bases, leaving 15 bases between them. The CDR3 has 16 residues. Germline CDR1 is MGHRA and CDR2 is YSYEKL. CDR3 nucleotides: TGCGCCAGCAGCCCGGTTGGGGGGTCAGCTAATGAAAAACTGTTTTTT. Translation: CASSPVGGSANEKLFF.

The CDR3 spells CASSFQGALNTEAFF. CDR3 nucleotide sequence: TGTGCCAGCAGTTTCCAGGGGGCCCTGAACACTGAAGCTTTCTTT. The chain recombines TRBV28 with TRBJ1-1; 8 bases are a match to TRBD1. J gave up 0 bases and V 3 bases, and 3 bases lay outside the gene matches. The CDR3 sequence is 15 residues long. Germline CDR1 and CDR2: MDHEN and SYDVKM. Full variable domain (remainder filled in from reference TRBV28 and TRBJ1-1): DVKVTQSSRYLVKRTGEKVFLECVQDMDHENMFWYRQDPGLGLRLIYFSYDVKMKEKGDIPEGYSVSREKKERFSLILESASTNQTSMYLCASSFQGALNTEAFFGQGTRLTVV.

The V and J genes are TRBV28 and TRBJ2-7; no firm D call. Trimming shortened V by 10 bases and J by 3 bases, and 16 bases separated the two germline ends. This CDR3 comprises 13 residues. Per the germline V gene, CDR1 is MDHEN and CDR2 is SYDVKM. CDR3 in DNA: TGTGCCACCTCGGCGGCGAACGGCTACGAGCAGTACTTC. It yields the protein CATSAANGYEQYF.

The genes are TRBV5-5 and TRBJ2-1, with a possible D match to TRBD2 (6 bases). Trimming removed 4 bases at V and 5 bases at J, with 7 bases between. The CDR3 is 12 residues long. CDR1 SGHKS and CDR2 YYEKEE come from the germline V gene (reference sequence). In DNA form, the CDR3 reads TGTGCCAGCAGCCGGACTAACAATGAGCAGTTCTTC. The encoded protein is CASSRTNNEQFF.

The CDR3 reads CAGRGNDGTEAFF. In DNA, the CDR3 is TGTGCGGGAAGGGGAAACGATGGCACTGAAGCTTTCTTT. The rearrangement links TRBV19 to TRBJ1-1, with a tentative D call TRBD1 (5 bases). The V gene's germline CDR1 is LNHDA and CDR2 SQIVND (reference sequence). The CDR3 covers 13 residues.

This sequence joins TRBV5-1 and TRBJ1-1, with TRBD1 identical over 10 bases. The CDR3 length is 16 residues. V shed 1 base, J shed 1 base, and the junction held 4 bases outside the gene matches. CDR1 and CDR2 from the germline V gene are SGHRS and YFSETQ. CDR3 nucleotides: TGCGCCAGCAGCTTGCTAGGACAGGGGGGGAACACTGAAGCTTTCTTT. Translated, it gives CASSLLGQGGNTEAFF.

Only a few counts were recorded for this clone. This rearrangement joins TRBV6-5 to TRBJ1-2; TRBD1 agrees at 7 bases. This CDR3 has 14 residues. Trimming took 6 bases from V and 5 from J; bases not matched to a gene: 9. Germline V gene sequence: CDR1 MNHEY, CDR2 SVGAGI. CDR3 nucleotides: TGTGCCAGCAGCGCCGGGACAGAAACTTATGGCTACACCTTC. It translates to CASSAGTETYGYTF.

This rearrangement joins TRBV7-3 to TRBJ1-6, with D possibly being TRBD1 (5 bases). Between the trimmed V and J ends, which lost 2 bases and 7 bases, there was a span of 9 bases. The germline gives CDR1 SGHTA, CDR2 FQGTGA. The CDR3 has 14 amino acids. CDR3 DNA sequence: TGTGCCAGCAGCTTACAGGGCCACAATTCACCCCTCCACTTT. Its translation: CASSLQGHNSPLHF.

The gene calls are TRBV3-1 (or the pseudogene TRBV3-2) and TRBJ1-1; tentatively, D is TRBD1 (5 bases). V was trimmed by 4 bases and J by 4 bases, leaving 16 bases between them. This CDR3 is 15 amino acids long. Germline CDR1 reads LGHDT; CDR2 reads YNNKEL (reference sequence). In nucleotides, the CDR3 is TGTGCCAGCAGCCTAGGGGATCCGGGGGGCACTGAAGCTTTCTTT. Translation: CASSLGDPGGTEAFF.

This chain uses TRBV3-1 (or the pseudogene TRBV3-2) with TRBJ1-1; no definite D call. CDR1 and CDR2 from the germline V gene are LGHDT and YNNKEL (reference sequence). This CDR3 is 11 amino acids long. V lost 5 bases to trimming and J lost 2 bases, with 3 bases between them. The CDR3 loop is CASSFNTEAFF. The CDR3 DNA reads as TGTGCCAGCAGCTTTAACACTGAAGCTTTCTTT.

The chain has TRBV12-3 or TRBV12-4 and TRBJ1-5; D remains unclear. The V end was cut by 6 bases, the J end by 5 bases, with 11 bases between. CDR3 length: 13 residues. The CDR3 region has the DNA TGTGCCAGCAGCCTGACCTCTTATCAGCCCCAGCATTTT. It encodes CASSLTSYQPQHF.

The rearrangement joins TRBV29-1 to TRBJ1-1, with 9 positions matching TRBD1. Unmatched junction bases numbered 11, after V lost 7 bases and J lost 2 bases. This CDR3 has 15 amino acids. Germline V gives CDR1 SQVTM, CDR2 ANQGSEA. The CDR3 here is CSGTTGGADNTEAFF. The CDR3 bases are TGCAGCGGAACTACAGGGGGCGCGGATAACACTGAAGCTTTCTTT.

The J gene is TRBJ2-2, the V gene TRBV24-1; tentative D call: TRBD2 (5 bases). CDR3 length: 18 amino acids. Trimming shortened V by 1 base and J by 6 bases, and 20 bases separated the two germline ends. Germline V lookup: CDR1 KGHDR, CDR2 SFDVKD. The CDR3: CATSDFRGSQIRPGELFF. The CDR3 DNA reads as TGTGCCACCAGTGATTTCCGGGGTTCCCAAATCCGGCCCGGGGAGCTGTTTTTT.

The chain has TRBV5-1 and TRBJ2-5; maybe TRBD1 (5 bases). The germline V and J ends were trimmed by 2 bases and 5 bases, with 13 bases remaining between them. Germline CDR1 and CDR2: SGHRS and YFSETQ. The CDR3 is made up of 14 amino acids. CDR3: CASSFNQAGETQYF. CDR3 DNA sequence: TGCGCCAGCAGCTTTAATCAGGCAGGGGAGACCCAGTACTTC.

CDR3 sequence reads: CASSQGPAKNIQYF. As DNA, the CDR3 is TGTGCCAGCAGCCAAGGGCCAGCCAAAAACATTCAGTACTTC. The chain joins TRBV14 to TRBJ2-4; unclear D gene. With 1 base removed from V and 0 bases from J, the gap between germline ends came to 4 bases. The CDR3 sequence is 14 residues long. Germline CDR1 SGHDN, CDR2 FVKESK.

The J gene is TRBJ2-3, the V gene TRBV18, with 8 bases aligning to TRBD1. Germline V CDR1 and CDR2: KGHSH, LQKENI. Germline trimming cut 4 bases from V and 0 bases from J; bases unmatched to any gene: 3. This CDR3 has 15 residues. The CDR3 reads CASSHRTGSTDTQYF. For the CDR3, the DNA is TGTGCCAGCTCACACAGGACAGGGAGCACAGATACGCAGTATTTT.

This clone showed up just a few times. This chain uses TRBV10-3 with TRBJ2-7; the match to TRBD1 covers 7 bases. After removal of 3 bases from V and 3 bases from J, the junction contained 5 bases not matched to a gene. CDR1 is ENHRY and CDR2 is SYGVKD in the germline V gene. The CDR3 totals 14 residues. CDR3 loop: CAISELGQDYEQYF. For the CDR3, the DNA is TGTGCCATCAGTGAATTAGGACAGGACTACGAGCAGTACTTC.

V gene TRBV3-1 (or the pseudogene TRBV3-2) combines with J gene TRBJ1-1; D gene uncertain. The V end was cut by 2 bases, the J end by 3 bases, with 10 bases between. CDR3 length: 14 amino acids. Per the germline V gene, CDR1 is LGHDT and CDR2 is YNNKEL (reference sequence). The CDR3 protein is CASSQLEIYTEAFF. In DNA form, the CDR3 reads TGTGCCAGCAGCCAACTTGAGATTTACACTGAAGCTTTCTTT.

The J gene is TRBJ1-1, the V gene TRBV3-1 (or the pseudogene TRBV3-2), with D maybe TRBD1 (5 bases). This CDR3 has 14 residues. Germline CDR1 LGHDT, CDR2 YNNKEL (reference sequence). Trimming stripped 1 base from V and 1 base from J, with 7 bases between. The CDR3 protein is CASSQAGPNTEAFF. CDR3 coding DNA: TGTGCCAGCAGCCAAGCAGGGCCGAACACTGAAGCTTTCTTT.

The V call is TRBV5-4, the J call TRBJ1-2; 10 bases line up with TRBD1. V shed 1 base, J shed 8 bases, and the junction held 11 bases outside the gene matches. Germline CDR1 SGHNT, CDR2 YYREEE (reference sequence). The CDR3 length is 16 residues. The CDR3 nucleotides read TGTGCCAGCAGCTTGATTCTGAGGACAGGGGGGAACGGCTACACCTTC. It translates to CASSLILRTGGNGYTF.

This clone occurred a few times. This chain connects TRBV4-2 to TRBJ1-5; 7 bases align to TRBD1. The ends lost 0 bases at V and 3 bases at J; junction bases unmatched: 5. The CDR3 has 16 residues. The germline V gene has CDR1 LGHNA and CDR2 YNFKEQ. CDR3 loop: CASSQDRDRVNQPQHF. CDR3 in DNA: TGTGCCAGCAGCCAAGACCGGGACAGAGTCAATCAGCCCCAGCATTTT.